This T cell receptor (beta chain) was observed in a study of blood T cell repertoires in COVID-19. Whole-study context: From T cells, B-cell-depleted T cells, or PBMCs came the material, which was cDNA or gDNA.

This CDR3 comprises 15 residues. Germline V lookup: CDR1 SGHTA, CDR2 FQGNSA. V lost 1 base, J lost 4 bases, and 12 bases lay in between. Study processing details: Reference gene primer amplification in the assay estimated nucleated cell counts. Here immunoSEQ multiplex PCR was the method, and the copy in TCRdb shows in-frame clones only, minus some. V and J calls and clone size are those listed in that table; D and trimming were worked out from the DNA. Found here are about 140,000 clones, 65% to 90% of them singletons; the top ten hold over 7.5%. Sequencing was performed on peripheral blood. The sequence was collected from an older woman with active or convalescent COVID-19. This chain links TRBV7-2 with TRBJ2-3; D might be TRBD2 (6 bases). CDR3 region: CASSLEGGGADTQYF. For the CDR3, the DNA is TGTGCCAGCAGCTTAGAGGGAGGCGGGGCAGATACGCAGTATTTT.